Described below is a single TCR beta chain sequence and its context. Per the original data handling: Amplification from reference gene primers served as the basis for estimated nucleated cell counts. The data were produced by immunoSEQ multiplex PCR, yet TCRdb's version contains in-frame clones alone and is incomplete. The V and J calls and clone size were taken over from that table, and D and trimming were inferred from the DNA. The profile shows about 86,000 clones, approximately 79% of them singletons. The data were obtained in a study of blood T cell repertoires in COVID-19. Study as a whole: Some COVID-19 samples were acute and others convalescent; all came from the United States, Italy and Spain.

The CDR3 length is 13 residues. Germline V gene sequence: CDR1 SQVTM, CDR2 ANQGSEA. After removal of 4 bases from V and 3 bases from J, the junction contained 4 bases not matched to a gene. This sequence originates from a man between 65 and 85 years old with acute or convalescent COVID-19. Sequencing was done on a sample of peripheral blood. J is TRBJ2-3 and V is TRBV29-1; TRBD1 aligns across 7 bases. The DNA for the CDR3 is TGCAGCGTTGTAAGGGGGCGGACAGATACGCAGTATTTT. Its protein is CSVVRGRTDTQYF.